This is a list of T cell receptor beta chains from one sample in a study of human T cells and chemical hapten exposure. A single record per CDR3 protein comes from TCRdb applying MiXCR to the RACE reads. The sample has 90,000 or so distinct CDR3 sequences; over 9.5% are singletons. Material: whole blood, obtained in connection with sensitization to the hapten diphenylcyclopropenone (DPC). These receptors all stem from a man aged 35-49 years with alopecia areata. Some clones in this sample may be carry-over from other donors' samples. The CDR3 runs from the conserved cysteine through the conserved F or W. The D gene is left open where the match is weak. Clone size is not always given. Where it is, it says once, few, many or a class for expanded clones.

v_gene	d_gene	abundance	j_gene	CDR3nt	CDR3aa
TRBV7-2	TRBD2	many	TRBJ2-3	TGTGCCAGCAGCTCAAAACTAGCGGGAGGCGATACGCAGTATTTT	CASSSKLAGGDTQYF
TRBV6-2/TRBV6-3	.	many	TRBJ1-5	TGTGCCAGCAGCCCCGGGGCAAATCAGCCCCAGCATTTT	CASSPGANQPQHF
TRBV6-5	TRBD2	.	TRBJ2-1	TGTGCCAGCAGTTACTCGACTGGGACTAGCGGATACAATGAGCAGTTCTTC	CASSYSTGTSGYNEQFF
TRBV11-3	.	.	TRBJ2-3	TGTGCCAGCAGCTTACGGAGCGGGTTTTCCACAGATACGCAGTATTTT	CASSLRSGFSTDTQYF
TRBV9	TRBD2	few	TRBJ2-3	TGTGCCAGCAGCTACGTCCCGGCTAGCGGGAGGGCCGTAGGTGGAGATACGCAGTATTTT	CASSYVPASGRAVGGDTQYF
TRBV10-3	.	few	TRBJ2-5	TGTGCCATCAGTGAGGGGGGACGCCCCCAATACTTC	CAISEGGRPQYF
TRBV3-1	TRBD2	.	TRBJ2-3	TGTGCCAGCAGCCAAGCTAGCGGGATCACAGATACGCAGTATTTT	CASSQASGITDTQYF
TRBV6-1	.	many	TRBJ1-2	TGTGCCAGCAGTGAAGCCACAGGCTATGGCTACACCTTC	CASSEATGYGYTF
TRBV2	.	many	TRBJ1-4	TGTGCCAGCAGTGATAATTTTCGGGAAAAACTGTTTTTT	CASSDNFREKLFF
TRBV10-3	.	many	TRBJ1-2	TGTGCCATCAGTGCTCCAGGGAGCGGCTATGGCTACACCTTC	CAISAPGSGYGYTF
TRBV15	.	few	TRBJ1-1	TGTGCCACCAGCAGCGACAGAAGACAGAACACTGAAGCTTTCTTT	CATSSDRRQNTEAFF
TRBV20-1	.	few	TRBJ2-7	TGCAGTGCTAGAGAGATAGTGGGGGCCCGGGCCCTAAGGGGGCAGTACTTC	CSAREIVGARALRGQYF
TRBV9	.	.	TRBJ2-5	TGTGCCAGCAGCGTAGATCAGGGGCAAGAGACCCAGTACTTC	CASSVDQGQETQYF
TRBV29-1	.	many	TRBJ2-5	TGCAGCGTTGCGGACGCGGGAGAGACCCAGTACTTC	CSVADAGETQYF
TRBV29-1	TRBD2	few	TRBJ2-7	TGCAGCGTTGAACAAGTTAGCGGGAGCAGCTCCTACGAGCAGTACTTC	CSVEQVSGSSSYEQYF
TRBV6-5	.	few	TRBJ2-7	TGTGCCAGCAGAGCGCTTGACACCCCGGCCGGGCAGTACTTC	CASRALDTPAGQYF
TRBV5-1	.	few	TRBJ1-5	TGCGCCAGCAGCGAGGACGGCGATAGCAATCAGCCCCAGCATTTT	CASSEDGDSNQPQHF
TRBV27	.	few	TRBJ2-6	TGTGCCAGCAACCCTGTGGGGTCTGGGGCCAACGTCCTGACTTTC	CASNPVGSGANVLTF
TRBV3-1	.	.	TRBJ1-1	TGTGCCAGCAGCCAAGCCGGGGGAGGGCTCACTGAAGCTTTCTTT	CASSQAGGGLTEAFF
TRBV6-2/TRBV6-3	TRBD1	.	TRBJ2-4	TGTGCCAGCAGTTATGTGACAGGGGGCCTCGAAAACATTCAGTACTTC	CASSYVTGGLENIQYF
TRBV7-2	.	many	TRBJ1-4	TGTGCCAGCAGCTTATGGGGGAGCAGTAATGAAAAACTGTTTTTT	CASSLWGSSNEKLFF
TRBV5-1	.	few	TRBJ1-5	TGCGCCAGTTCCCGGTCGGGGGAAGAGGGTCAGCCCCAGCATTTT	CASSRSGEEGQPQHF
TRBV29-1	TRBD2	.	TRBJ2-1	TGCAGCGTTGTTAAGGCGGGAGTAGGGGATGAGCAGTTCTTC	CSVVKAGVGDEQFF
TRBV10-3	.	few	TRBJ1-1	TGTGCCATCAACGAGTACATAGGGGAACAAGCTTTCTTT	CAINEYIGEQAFF
TRBV12-3/TRBV12-4	.	.	TRBJ1-5	TGTGCCAGCAGTCGCGGAGACAGAATTAATCAGCCCCAGCATTTT	CASSRGDRINQPQHF
TRBV6-1	.	.	TRBJ2-2	TGTGCCAGCAGTGAAACTTCTAGGATAAACACCGGGGAGCTGTTTTTT	CASSETSRINTGELFF
TRBV30	.	few	TRBJ2-3	TGTGCCTGGAGTGTTAGCACAGATACGCAGTATTTT	CAWSVSTDTQYF
TRBV3-1	.	.	TRBJ1-1	TGTGCCAGCAGCCAAGATCACGGAGTCACTGAAGCTTTCTTT	CASSQDHGVTEAFF
TRBV9	.	few	TRBJ2-3	TGTGCCAGCAGTCCCCTTCCGAGGGCAGATACGCAGTATTTT	CASSPLPRADTQYF
TRBV7-6	TRBD1	.	TRBJ1-6	TGTGCCAGCAGCCCAGGACAGGGCCTCCTCCACTTT	CASSPGQGLLHF
TRBV20-1	.	few	TRBJ1-1	TGCAGTGCTACGACAGTGGAAGCTTTCTTT	CSATTVEAFF
TRBV7-9	.	few	TRBJ2-3	TGTGCCTGTCGGAGGGTCAGCGATACGCAGTTTTTT	CACRRVSDTQFF
TRBV20-1	.	few	TRBJ2-3	TGCAGTGCTGGCTGGGCCTTACGGACAGGGAGGGCAGATACGCAGTATTTT	CSAGWALRTGRADTQYF
TRBV11-1	TRBD2	.	TRBJ2-1	TGTGCCAGCAGCGCGTCTCAGGGACTAGCGGGGGCTAAGGTGCAGTTCTTC	CASSASQGLAGAKVQFF
TRBV10-2	TRBD2	few	TRBJ2-3	TGCGCCAGCAGTGAGGCACTAGCGGGAGTGGTAGATACGCAGTATTTT	CASSEALAGVVDTQYF
TRBV4-2	.	few	TRBJ2-3	TGTGCCAGCAGCCAAGATAAACTAGCAAGTACAGATACGCAGTATTTT	CASSQDKLASTDTQYF
TRBV5-6	.	few	TRBJ1-3	TGTGCCAGCAGCCAACGGACTGCTGGAAACACCATATATTTT	CASSQRTAGNTIYF
TRBV5-1	.	many	TRBJ1-5	TGCGCCAGCAGCTTGGGATCTGGAGTGTATAGCAATCAGCCCCAGCATTTT	CASSLGSGVYSNQPQHF
TRBV28	.	.	TRBJ2-5	TGTGCCAGCAGTTCCGGACAGTTGGAAGAGACCCAGTACTTC	CASSSGQLEETQYF
TRBV16	.	few	TRBJ1-5	TGTGCCAGCAGCCTTCGCGTCTCACCTGATCAGCCCCAGCATTTT	CASSLRVSPDQPQHF
TRBV6-1	.	few	TRBJ1-4	TGTGCCAGCAGACGGGACAATGGGATGGAACAACTGTTTTTT	CASRRDNGMEQLFF
TRBV12-3/TRBV12-4	TRBD2	.	TRBJ2-3	TGTGCCAGCAGTTTCAGCGGGAGTGGAACAGATACGCAGTATTTT	CASSFSGSGTDTQYF
TRBV7-9	TRBD1	.	TRBJ2-7	TGTGCCAGCAGCTCCCGGACGGGGCAGGGGGCTTACGAGCAGTACTTC	CASSSRTGQGAYEQYF
TRBV30	TRBD1	few	TRBJ1-4	TGTGCCTGGAGTGGACAGGGGCCGGAAAAACTGTTTTTT	CAWSGQGPEKLFF
TRBV11-3	TRBD2	few	TRBJ2-1	TGTGCCAGCAGCTCGTCTAGCGGATCCTACAATGAGCAGTTCTTC	CASSSSSGSYNEQFF
TRBV20-1	TRBD2	.	TRBJ2-5	TGCAGTGCCAGACTTCTAGCGGGAGATAGTGAGACCCAGTACTTC	CSARLLAGDSETQYF
TRBV4-1	.	many	TRBJ1-4	TGCGCCAGCAGCCAGACTCGGACTTATGAAAAACTGTTTTTT	CASSQTRTYEKLFF
TRBV7-2	TRBD2	many	TRBJ2-2	TGTGCCAGCAGGGGAGGGCCCGGGGAGCTGTTTTTT	CASRGGPGELFF